Sequencing of this T cell receptor (beta chain) was carried out in a study of OX40 agonist ivuxolimab in advanced cancers. Sequencing was performed with immunoSEQ multiplex PCR; in TCRdb, only in-frame clones are kept and a portion is missing. The table includes around 70,000 clones, less than 90% detected once. This CDR3 spans 16 amino acids. Trimming stripped 0 bases from V and 8 bases from J, with 18 bases between. Per germline, CDR1 SGHRS and CDR2 YFSETQ. This receptor was obtained from an adult with an advanced solid tumor such as melanoma, head and neck, liver or kidney cancer. This chain joins TRBV5-1 and TRBJ2-1; TRBD2 might be the D (7 bases). This sample comprised CD4+ or CD8+ T cells sorted from blood, obtained in a trial of the OX40 agonist ivuxolimab. CDR3 loop: CASSLEGGVSTDEQFF. CDR3 sequence (DNA): TGCGCCAGCAGCTTGGAGGGGGGGGTCTCCACCGATGAGCAGTTCTTC.